A selection of T cell receptor beta chains follows, all from one sample in a study of T cells in Graves' hyperthyroidism and ophthalmopathy. From the multiplex PCR reads, TCRdb called clonotypes with MiXCR, one entry per CDR3 protein. The profile shows approximately 270,000 distinct CDR3 sequences, 13% to 15% of them singletons. The material sequenced was blood. These receptors originate from a woman aged 40 to 49 with Graves' hyperthyroidism that later progressed to Graves' ophthalmopathy. Both conserved end residues are part of each CDR3. D genes are given only for firm matches. The size field is filled for only some rows; it gives once, few, many or a size class.

D gene,V gene,J gene,clone size,CDR3 protein,CDR3 DNA
TRBD2,TRBV28,TRBJ2-7,many,CASSLRASGRVSYEQYF,TGTGCCAGCAGTTTAAGGGCTAGCGGGCGGGTCTCCTACGAGCAGTACTTC
NA,TRBV6-9,TRBJ2-1,few,CASSQSVGSSYNEQFF,TGTGCCAGCAGTCAGTCGGTTGGGAGCTCCTACAATGAGCAGTTCTTC
NA,TRBV5-1,TRBJ2-3,many,CASSTRRYLSTDTQYF,TGCGCCAGCAGCACACGGCGGTATCTTAGCACAGATACGCAGTATTTT
TRBD1,TRBV28,TRBJ2-7,many,CASSTTGRLRGRILGYEQYF,TGTGCCAGCAGCACTACGGGTCGACTCAGGGGGCGCATCTTAGGGTACGAGCAGTACTTC
NA,TRBV15,TRBJ2-1,many,CATSRDRQANVQFF,TGTGCCACCAGCAGAGATCGACAAGCCAATGTGCAGTTCTTC
TRBD2,TRBV7-9,TRBJ2-3,many,CASRNSISGDTDTQYF,TGTGCCAGCAGAAACTCCATAAGCGGGGATACAGATACGCAGTATTTT
NA,TRBV18,TRBJ1-1,many,CASSPTMLTATEAFF,TGTGCCAGCTCACCAACAATGTTGACAGCAACTGAAGCTTTCTTT
TRBD2,TRBV19,TRBJ2-4,NA,CASSIGLAEAKNIQYF,TGTGCCAGTAGTATAGGGCTAGCGGAAGCCAAAAACATTCAGTACTTC
NA,TRBV3-1,TRBJ2-1,many,CASSQDTKGVYNEQFF,TGTGCCAGCAGCCAAGATACAAAGGGGGTGTACAATGAGCAGTTCTTC
TRBD2,TRBV15,TRBJ2-7,NA,CATSRGRLAGVNEQYF,TGTGCCACCAGCAGAGGTCGACTAGCGGGAGTCAACGAGCAGTACTTC
NA,TRBV20-1,TRBJ2-1,many,CSAGAGYPSSYNEQFF,TGCAGTGCCGGGGCAGGGTATCCCAGCTCCTACAATGAGCAGTTCTTC
TRBD1,TRBV19,TRBJ2-2,few,CASSTGTGLRVGELFF,TGTGCCAGTAGCACCGGGACAGGCTTAAGGGTGGGGGAGCTGTTTTTT
NA,TRBV2,TRBJ2-3,many,CASTRGPTDTQYF,TGTGCCAGCACACGAGGTCCAACAGATACGCAGTATTTT
TRBD2,TRBV7-2,TRBJ2-7,many,CASSLGLAFYEQYF,TGTGCCAGCAGCTTAGGACTAGCTTTCTACGAGCAGTACTTC
NA,TRBV2,TRBJ2-6,many,CASRTQGRPYSGANVLTF,TGTGCCAGCAGGACACAGGGTCGACCCTACTCTGGGGCCAACGTCCTGACTTTC
NA,TRBV7-9,TRBJ1-1,many,CASSPTGTLNTEAFF,TGTGCCAGCAGCCCCACCGGGACACTTAACACTGAAGCTTTCTTT
TRBD1,TRBV19,TRBJ1-5,many,CASSRDRGRNQPQHF,TGTGCCAGTAGTCGGGACAGGGGGCGAAATCAGCCCCAGCATTTT
TRBD1,TRBV6-2/TRBV6-3,TRBJ1-5,NA,CASTKGQGMNQPQHF,TGTGCCAGCACTAAAGGACAGGGCATGAATCAGCCCCAGCATTTT
NA,TRBV28,TRBJ2-3,many,CASSPSAVSYTDTQYF,TGTGCCAGCAGTCCTTCGGCAGTTTCTTACACAGATACGCAGTATTTT
NA,TRBV10-3,TRBJ1-2,many,CAISEGRPYGYTF,TGTGCCATCAGTGAGGGAAGGCCCTATGGCTACACCTTC
TRBD1,TRBV30,TRBJ1-5,few,CAWSAPRTGGNQPQHF,TGTGCCTGGAGTGCCCCTCGGACAGGGGGCAATCAGCCCCAGCATTTT
TRBD1,TRBV11-2,TRBJ2-1,many,CASSPILGQYNEQFF,TGTGCCAGCAGCCCGATCCTGGGACAGTACAATGAGCAGTTCTTC
NA,TRBV5-5,TRBJ2-5,many,CASSLAYQETQYF,TGTGCCAGCAGCTTAGCCTACCAAGAGACCCAGTACTTC
NA,TRBV20-1,TRBJ2-1,many,CSATGTPSSYNEQFF,TGCAGTGCTACAGGGACACCAAGCTCCTACAATGAGCAGTTCTTC
TRBD2,TRBV5-1,TRBJ2-2,NA,CASSFSAGLAGELFF,TGCGCCAGCAGCTTCAGCGCTGGACTAGCGGGGGAGCTGTTTTTT
NA,TRBV3-1,TRBJ2-7,NA,CASSPPVLYEQHF,TGTGCCAGCAGCCCACCGGTACTATACGAGCAGCACTTC
NA,TRBV12-3/TRBV12-4,TRBJ2-2,NA,CASSPSRAPGELFF,TGTGCAAGCAGCCCGTCGAGGGCGCCCGGGGAGCTGTTTTTT
TRBD1,TRBV11-2,TRBJ2-7,NA,CASSLRIHGTGSSYEQYF,TGTGCCAGCAGCTTACGAATACACGGGACAGGATCCTCCTACGAGCAGTACTTC
TRBD2,TRBV20-1,TRBJ2-7,many,CSARSLGLAGGPAYEQYF,TGCAGTGCTAGATCTTTAGGACTAGCGGGAGGGCCCGCCTACGAGCAGTACTTC
NA,TRBV28,TRBJ1-5,NA,CASSSLFQPQHF,TGTGCCAGCAGTTCACTTTTCCAACCCCAGCATTTT
NA,TRBV19,TRBJ1-5,NA,CASSIWAGNQPQHF,TGTGCCAGTAGTATATGGGCAGGAAATCAGCCCCAACATTTT
NA,TRBV6-1,TRBJ2-1,few,CASRTSRGGRGGYNEQFF,TGTGCCAGCAGAACCTCTAGGGGAGGGAGAGGGGGTTACAATGAGCAGTTCTTC
NA,TRBV7-9,TRBJ1-6,many,CASSLGGPYNSPLHF,TGTGCCAGCAGCTTAGGAGGGCCGTATAATTCACCCCTCCACTTT
TRBD1,TRBV18,TRBJ1-1,NA,CASSSGQDNTEAFF,TGTGCCAGCTCATCCGGACAGGACAACACTGAAGCTTTCTTT
NA,TRBV2,TRBJ2-1,NA,CASRRGGTLANEQFF,TGTGCCAGCAGAAGGGGCGGGACCCTGGCCAATGAGCAGTTCTTC
NA,TRBV3-1,TRBJ1-2,NA,CASSQAFIFSKDGYTF,TGTGCCAGCAGCCAAGCCTTTATTTTTTCTAAGGATGGCTACACCTTC
TRBD1,TRBV5-1,TRBJ1-4,many,CASSLGQGIAFGEKLFF,TGCGCCAGCAGCCTAGGACAGGGGATAGCTTTTGGTGAAAAACTGTTTTTT
NA,TRBV30,TRBJ2-2,many,CAWSVGENTGELFF,TGTGCCTGGAGTGTAGGGGAGAACACCGGGGAGCTGTTTTTT
NA,TRBV11-2,TRBJ2-7,many,CASSLDSDNSYEQYF,TGTGCCAGCAGCTTAGATTCTGACAACTCCTACGAGCAGTACTTC
NA,TRBV18,TRBJ2-1,many,CASSPAGTDNEQFF,TGTGCCAGCTCACCTGCCGGGACGGACAATGAGCAGTTCTTC
NA,TRBV14,TRBJ1-3,NA,CASSQSGRRTGNTIYF,TGTGCCAGCAGCCAATCGGGCAGACGGACTGGAAACACCATATATTTT
TRBD2,TRBV20-1,TRBJ2-3,many,CSAGTSGRGGTDTQYF,TGCAGTGCTGGGACTAGCGGGAGAGGGGGCACAGATACGCAGTATTTT
TRBD1,TRBV3-1,TRBJ1-1,many,CASSLGQALNTEAFF,TGTGCCAGCAGCCTGGGACAGGCCTTGAACACTGAAGCTTTCTTT
TRBD2,TRBV19,TRBJ2-3,many,CASSILWTSGSPDTQYF,TGTGCCAGTAGTATACTATGGACTAGCGGGAGCCCAGATACGCAGTATTTT
TRBD2,TRBV19,TRBJ2-5,many,CASSTYGTSRETQYF,TGTGCCAGTAGTACCTACGGGACTAGTCGTGAGACCCAGTACTTC